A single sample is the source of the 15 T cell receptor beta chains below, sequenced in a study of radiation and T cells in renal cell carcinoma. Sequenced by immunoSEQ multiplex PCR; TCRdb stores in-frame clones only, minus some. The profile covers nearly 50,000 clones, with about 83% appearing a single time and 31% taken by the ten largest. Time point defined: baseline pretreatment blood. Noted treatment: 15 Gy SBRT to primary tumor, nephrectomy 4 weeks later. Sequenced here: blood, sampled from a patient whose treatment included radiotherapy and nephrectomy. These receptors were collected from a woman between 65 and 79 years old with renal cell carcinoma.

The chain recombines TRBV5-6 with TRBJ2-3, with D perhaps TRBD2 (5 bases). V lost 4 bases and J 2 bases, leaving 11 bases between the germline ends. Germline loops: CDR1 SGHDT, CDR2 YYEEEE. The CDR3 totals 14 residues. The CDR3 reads CASSPVGDTDTQYF. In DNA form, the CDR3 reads TGTGCCAGCAGCCCGGTGGGAGACACAGATACGCAGTATTTT.

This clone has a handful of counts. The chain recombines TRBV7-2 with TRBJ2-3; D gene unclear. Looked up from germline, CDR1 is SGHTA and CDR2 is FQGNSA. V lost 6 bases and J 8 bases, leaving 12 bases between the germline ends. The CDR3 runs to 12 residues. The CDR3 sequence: CASSLQPPTQYF. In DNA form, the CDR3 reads TGTGCCAGCAGTCTCCAGCCTCCTACGCAGTATTTT.

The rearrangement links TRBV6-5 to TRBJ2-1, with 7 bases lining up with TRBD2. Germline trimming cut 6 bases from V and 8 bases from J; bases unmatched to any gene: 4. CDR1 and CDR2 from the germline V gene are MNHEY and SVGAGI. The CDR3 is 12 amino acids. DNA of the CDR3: TGTGCCAGCAGGGGACGGGGGGATGAGCAGTTCTTC. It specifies CASRGRGDEQFF.

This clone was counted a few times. The CDR3 nucleotides are TGTGCCAGCAGCTTAGGGCAGAACACTGAAGCTTTCTTT. Translated: CASSLGQNTEAFF. V is TRBV7-2 and J is TRBJ1-1; no clear D. Germline values: CDR1 SGHTA, CDR2 FQGNSA. V lost 1 base to trimming and J lost 1 base, with 4 bases between them. This CDR3 has 13 residues.

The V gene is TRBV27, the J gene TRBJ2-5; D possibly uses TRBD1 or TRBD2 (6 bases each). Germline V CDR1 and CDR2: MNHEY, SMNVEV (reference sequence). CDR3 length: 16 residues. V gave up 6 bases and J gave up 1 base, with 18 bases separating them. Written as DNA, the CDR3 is TGTGCCAGCAGCCTCACTCGGAAGGGGGGCCAAGAGACCCAGTACTTC. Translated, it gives CASSLTRKGGQETQYF.

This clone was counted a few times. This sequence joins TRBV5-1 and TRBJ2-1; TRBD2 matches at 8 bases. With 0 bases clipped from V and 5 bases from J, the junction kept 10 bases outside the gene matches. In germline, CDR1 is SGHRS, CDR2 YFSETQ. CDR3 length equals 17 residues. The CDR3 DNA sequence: TGCGCCAGCAGCTTGGCCTACTTGGGCGGGGGGCACAATGAGCAGTTCTTC. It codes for CASSLAYLGGGHNEQFF.

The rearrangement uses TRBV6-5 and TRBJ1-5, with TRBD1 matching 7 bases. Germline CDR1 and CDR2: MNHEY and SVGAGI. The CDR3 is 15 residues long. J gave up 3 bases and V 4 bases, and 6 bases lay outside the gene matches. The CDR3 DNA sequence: TGTGCCAGCAGTTCGGGAGGGGGCTTCAATCAGCCCCAGCATTTT. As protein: CASSSGGGFNQPQHF.

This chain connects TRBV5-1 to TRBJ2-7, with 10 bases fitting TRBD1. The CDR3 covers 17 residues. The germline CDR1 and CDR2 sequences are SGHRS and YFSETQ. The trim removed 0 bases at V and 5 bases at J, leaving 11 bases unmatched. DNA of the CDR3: TGCGCCAGCAGCTTGGGACTCGGGACAGGGGCGATCGACGAGCAGTACTTC. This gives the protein CASSLGLGTGAIDEQYF.

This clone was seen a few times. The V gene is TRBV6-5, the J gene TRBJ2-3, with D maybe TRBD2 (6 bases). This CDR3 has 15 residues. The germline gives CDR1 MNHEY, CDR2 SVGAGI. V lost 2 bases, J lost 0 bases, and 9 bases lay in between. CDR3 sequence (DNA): TGTGCCAGCAGTTACAACCTAGCGAGCACAGATACGCAGTATTTT. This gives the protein CASSYNLASTDTQYF.

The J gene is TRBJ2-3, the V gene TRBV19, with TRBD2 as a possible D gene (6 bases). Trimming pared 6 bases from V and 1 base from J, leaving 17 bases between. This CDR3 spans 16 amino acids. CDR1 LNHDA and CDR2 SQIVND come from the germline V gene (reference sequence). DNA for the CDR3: TGTGCCAGTAGCGAACGGGGGACCCATGGCACAGATACGCAGTATTTT. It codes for CASSERGTHGTDTQYF.

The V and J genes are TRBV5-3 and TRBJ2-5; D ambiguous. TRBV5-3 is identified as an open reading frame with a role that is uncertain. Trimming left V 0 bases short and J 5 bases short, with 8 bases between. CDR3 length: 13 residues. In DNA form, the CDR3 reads TGTGCCAGAAGCTTGGCCTTGAGGGAGACCCAGTACTTC. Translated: CARSLALRETQYF.

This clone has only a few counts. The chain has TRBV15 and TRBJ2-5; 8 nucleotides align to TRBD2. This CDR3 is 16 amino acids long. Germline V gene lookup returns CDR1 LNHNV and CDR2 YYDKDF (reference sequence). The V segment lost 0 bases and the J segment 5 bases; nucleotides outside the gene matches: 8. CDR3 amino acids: CATSRDGRAGVETQYF. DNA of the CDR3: TGTGCCACCAGCAGAGATGGAAGAGCGGGAGTGGAGACCCAGTACTTC.

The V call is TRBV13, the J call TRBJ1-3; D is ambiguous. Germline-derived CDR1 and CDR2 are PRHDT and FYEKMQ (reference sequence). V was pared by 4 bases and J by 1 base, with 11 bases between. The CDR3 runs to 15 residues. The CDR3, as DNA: TGTGCCAGCAGCTCCCCGTCGGGGTCTGGAAACACCATATATTTT. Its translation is CASSSPSGSGNTIYF.

The CDR3 here is CASRQGAGGDTQYF. CDR3 nucleotide sequence: TGTGCCAGTAGGCAGGGTGCCGGTGGGGATACGCAGTATTTT. The V and J genes are TRBV19 and TRBJ2-3, with a weak D call TRBD1 (5 bases). There are 14 residues in the CDR3. V was pared by 6 bases and J by 6 bases, with 16 bases between. Germline V gene lookup returns CDR1 LNHDA and CDR2 SQIVND (reference sequence).

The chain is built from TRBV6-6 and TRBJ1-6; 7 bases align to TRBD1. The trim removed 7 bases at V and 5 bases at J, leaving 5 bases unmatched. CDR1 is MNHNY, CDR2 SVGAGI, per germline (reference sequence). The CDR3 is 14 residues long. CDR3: CASITGTDNSPLHF. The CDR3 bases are TGTGCCAGCATTACCGGGACAGATAATTCACCCCTCCACTTT.